A selection of T cell receptor beta chains follows, all from one sample in a study of regulatory and conventional T cells in RAG deficiency. This table comes from immunoSEQ multiplex PCR, and its TCRdb copy is limited to in-frame clones, with some not included. The sample yields roughly 20,000 clones, 80% to 90% seen once. The same specimen was also included in a second study, on regulatory T cells.

The sequencing sample was made of Tregs sorted from blood. The source of these receptors is a human donor in good health. Both conserved end residues are part of each CDR3. Fields, in order: CDR3 protein, CDR3 DNA, V gene, clone size, D gene, J gene, CDR3 length. D genes are given only for firm matches. Size is stated for part of the rows, as once, few or many counts, or as a class when the clone is expanded.

CASSANSGGQETQYF,TGTGCCAGCAGCGCGAATAGCGGGGGCCAAGAGACCCAGTACTTC,TRBV7-3,.,TRBD2,TRBJ2-5,15
CASSEVEWLASSEGYTF,TGTGCCAGCAGTGAAGTCGAGTGGTTGGCATCCTCAGAAGGCTACACCTTC,TRBV6-1,.,.,TRBJ1-2,17
CASSVADRVYTEAFF,TGTGCCAGCAGCGTGGCGGACAGGGTCTACACTGAAGCTTTCTTT,TRBV9,.,TRBD1,TRBJ1-1,15
CASSLAERGDFPQFF,TGCGCCAGCAGCTTGGCCGAGCGGGGGGATTTCCCGCAGTTCTTC,TRBV5-1,few,TRBD2,TRBJ2-1,15
CAWRATDRGVLSSYNSPLHF,TGTGCCTGGAGGGCCACGGACAGGGGGGTCCTTAGCTCCTATAATTCACCCCTCCACTTT,TRBV30,.,TRBD1,TRBJ1-6,20
CASSKTGGEDTQYF,TGTGCCAGTAGCAAGACAGGGGGCGAGGATACGCAGTATTTT,TRBV19,.,TRBD1,TRBJ2-3,14
CASSLNSGSNQPQHF,TGTGCCAGCAGTTTAAACTCCGGGAGCAATCAGCCCCAGCATTTT,TRBV28,.,.,TRBJ1-5,15
CASSMTGNNQPQHF,TGTGCCAGTAGTATGACAGGGAACAATCAGCCCCAGCATTTT,TRBV19,few,TRBD1,TRBJ1-5,14
CASSLTVNTEAFF,TGCGCCAGCAGCTTGACAGTCAACACTGAAGCTTTCTTT,TRBV5-1,.,.,TRBJ1-1,13
CASSFRGRTEKLFF,TGTGCCAGCAGTTTCAGGGGACGGACTGAAAAACTGTTTTTT,TRBV11-3,.,.,TRBJ1-4,14
CASSQTSGRINEQFF,TGTGCCAGCAGTCAGACTAGCGGGAGAATAAATGAGCAGTTCTTC,TRBV28,.,TRBD2,TRBJ2-1,15
CASSLGGVRSGGQETQYF,TGTGCCAGCAGCTTAGGTGGGGTCCGTAGCGGGGGACAAGAGACCCAGTACTTC,TRBV7-8,.,TRBD2,TRBJ2-5,18